This TCR beta chain was recovered during a study of blood T cell repertoires in COVID-19. Study overall: The samples span acute and convalescent COVID-19 from the United States, Italy and Spain. The analysed material was cDNA or gDNA that came from T cells, B-cell-depleted T cells, or PBMCs.

CDR1 is ENHRY, CDR2 SYGVKD, per germline. This CDR3 has 16 amino acids. V gave up 8 bases and J gave up 2 bases, with 21 bases separating them. Original handling: Estimation of nucleated cell counts was performed using reference gene primer amplification. TCRdb's copy holds only in-frame clones and misses some; the assay was immunoSEQ multiplex PCR. That table furnishes V, J and clone size, whereas the DNA furnished D and trimming. The sample contains over 95,000 clones, roughly 80% of which appear only once. Sequencing input: peripheral blood. V gene TRBV10-3 combines with J gene TRBJ1-2, with no clear D. The clonotype was recovered from a man aged 50 or older with acute or convalescent COVID-19. The CDR3 DNA reads as TGTGCCATCGGAAAGTGGCTCGACGGAGACAACTATGGCTACACCTTC. As protein: CAIGKWLDGDNYGYTF.